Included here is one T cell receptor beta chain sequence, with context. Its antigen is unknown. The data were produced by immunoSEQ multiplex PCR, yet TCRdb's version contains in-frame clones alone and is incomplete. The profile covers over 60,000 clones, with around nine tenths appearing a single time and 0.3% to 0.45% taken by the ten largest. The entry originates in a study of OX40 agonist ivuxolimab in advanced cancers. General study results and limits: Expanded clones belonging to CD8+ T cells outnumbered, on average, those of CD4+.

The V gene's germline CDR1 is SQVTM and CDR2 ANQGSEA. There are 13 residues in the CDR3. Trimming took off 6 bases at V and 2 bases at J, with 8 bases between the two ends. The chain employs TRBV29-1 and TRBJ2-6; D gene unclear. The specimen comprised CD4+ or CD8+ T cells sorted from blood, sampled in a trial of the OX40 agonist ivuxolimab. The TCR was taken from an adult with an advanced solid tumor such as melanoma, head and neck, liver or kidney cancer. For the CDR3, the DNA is TGCAGCGTGCCCGCCGCTGGGGCCAACGTCCTGACTTTC. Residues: CSVPAAGANVLTF. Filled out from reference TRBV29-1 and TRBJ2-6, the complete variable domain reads SAVISQKPSRDICQRGTSLTIQCQVDSQVTMMFWYRQQPGQSLTLIATANQGSEATYESGFVIDKFPISRPNLTFSTLTVSNMSPEDSSIYLCSVPAAGANVLTFGAGSRLTVL.